The clone carrying this TCR beta chain appeared once. Its antigen remains unidentified. The data were taken from a study of T cells in Graves' hyperthyroidism and ophthalmopathy. Study-wide results and caveats: Most clonotypes expanded in thyroid above 0.001 were likewise present in blood.

Disease duration under 2 months; hyperthyroidism patients were aged 18 to 65. The PBMCs were taken from around 9 ml of fresh peripheral blood. The ends lost 0 bases at V and 2 bases at J; junction bases unmatched: 6. The germline V gene encodes CDR1 DFQATT and CDR2 SNEGSKA (reference sequence). The CDR3 is 15 amino acids. The source material, RNA transcripts, was used to amplify TCR beta CDR3 regions. An initial round of RT-PCR targeting the TCR CDR3 relied on the HTBI primer set. Via MiXCR, TCRdb re-called the multiplex PCR reads, giving one row per CDR3 protein. The sample consists of approximately 370,000 distinct CDR3 sequences, roughly a sixth of them appearing once.

The receptor comes from a woman in her thirties with Graves' hyperthyroidism that later progressed to Graves' ophthalmopathy. Sequencing was performed on blood. The chain joins TRBV20-1 to TRBJ1-2; 7 bases are shared with TRBD1. This chain's CDR3 is CSAREEGARNYGYTF. The DNA of the CDR3 is TGCAGTGCTAGAGAGGAGGGGGCGCGAAACTATGGCTACACCTTC.